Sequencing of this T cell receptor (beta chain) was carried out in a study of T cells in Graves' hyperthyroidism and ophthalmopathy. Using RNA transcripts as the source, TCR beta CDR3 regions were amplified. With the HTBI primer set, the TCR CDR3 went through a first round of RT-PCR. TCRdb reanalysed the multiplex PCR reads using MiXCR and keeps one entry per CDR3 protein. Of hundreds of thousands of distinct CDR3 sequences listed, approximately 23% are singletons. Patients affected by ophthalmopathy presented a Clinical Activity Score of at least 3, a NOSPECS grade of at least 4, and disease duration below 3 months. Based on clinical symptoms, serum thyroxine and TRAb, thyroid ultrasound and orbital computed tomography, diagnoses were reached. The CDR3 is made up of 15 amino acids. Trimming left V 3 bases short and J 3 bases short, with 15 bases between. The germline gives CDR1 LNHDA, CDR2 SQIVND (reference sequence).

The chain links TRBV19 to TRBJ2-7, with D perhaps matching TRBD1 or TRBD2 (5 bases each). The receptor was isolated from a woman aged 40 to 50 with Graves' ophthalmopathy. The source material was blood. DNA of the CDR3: TGTGCCAGTAGTATGAATTGGGACGGATACTACGAGCAGTACTTC. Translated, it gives CASSMNWDGYYEQYF.